Shown below are 18 T cell receptor beta chains from a single sample sequenced in a study of T cell repertoires in cytomegalovirus infection. One entry per CDR3 protein results from TCRdb running MiXCR on the reads. Among nearly 550,000 distinct CDR3 sequences listed, 16% were seen once. The sequenced material came from CD8+ T cells from PBMCs. Every receptor here comes from a human donor in good health (CMV status not recorded). Some clones in this sample may be carry-over from other donors' samples.

The chain employs TRBV27 and TRBJ2-3, with TRBD2 matching over 8 bases. The V gene end was trimmed by 3 bases and the J gene end by 3 bases; junction bases not matched to a gene: 8. CDR1 is MNHEY, CDR2 SMNVEV, per germline (reference sequence). This CDR3 comprises 16 residues. The CDR3 nucleotides are TGTGCCAGCAGTTTTACGGGAGGGGCTTTGACAGATACGCAGTATTTT. It yields the protein CASSFTGGALTDTQYF.

This clonotype was detected ten times or more. The chain employs TRBV11-2 and TRBJ2-1, with TRBD2 matching over 7 bases. Germline trimming cut 3 bases from V and 4 bases from J; bases unmatched to any gene: 9. This CDR3 contains 16 residues. CDR1 SGHAT and CDR2 FQNNGV come from the germline V gene. CDR3: CASSFEWEGLYNEQFF. The CDR3 bases are TGTGCCAGCAGCTTTGAGTGGGAGGGCCTGTACAATGAGCAGTTCTTC.

This clonotype was detected ten times or more. The chain recombines TRBV7-9 with TRBJ2-7; the match to TRBD2 covers 7 bases. The CDR3 sequence is 13 residues long. V dropped 5 bases and J dropped 7; count of bases not matched to a gene: 8. The germline CDR1 and CDR2 sequences are SEHNR and FQNEAQ (reference sequence). The CDR3 loop is CASSPGGGREQYF. CDR3 in DNA: TGTGCCAGCAGCCCGGGCGGGGGAAGGGAGCAGTACTTC.

Many counts were recorded for this clonotype. This sequence joins TRBV10-2 and TRBJ2-1; D not certain. In germline, CDR1 is WSHSY, CDR2 SAAADI. V was cut by 1 base and J by 8 bases, with 18 bases left in between. This CDR3 has 16 residues. The CDR3 DNA sequence: TGCGCCAGCAGTGAGTATTCCTTTTCCGTGGCTGATGAGCAGTTCTTC. Its protein product is CASSEYSFSVADEQFF.

The chain couples TRBV6-4 to TRBJ2-1; tentatively, D is TRBD2 (6 bases). V lost 5 bases and J lost 6, with 14 bases in between. The CDR3 covers 14 residues. CDR1 and CDR2 from the germline V gene are MRHNA and SNTAGT. CDR3 amino acids: CASSPGEGSNEQFF. DNA of the CDR3: TGTGCCAGCAGTCCGGGGGAAGGAAGCAATGAGCAGTTCTTC.

The J gene is TRBJ2-3, the V gene TRBV7-6; D is undetermined. The length of the CDR3 is 17 residues. Germline assignment: CDR1 SGHVS and CDR2 FNYEAQ. With 1 base removed from V and 0 bases from J, the gap between germline ends came to 14 bases. CDR3 coding DNA: TGTGCCAGCAGCTTAGAACCGTCGGTGACTAGCACAGATACGCAGTATTTT. This encodes CASSLEPSVTSTDTQYF. Supplemented by reference TRBV7-6 and TRBJ2-3, the full variable domain reads GAGVSQSPRYKVTKRGQDVALRCDPISGHVSLYWYRQALGQGPEFLTYFNYEAQQDKSGLPNDRFSAERPEGSISTLTIQRTEQRDSAMYRCASSLEPSVTSTDTQYFGPGTRLTVL.

This clonotype was recorded at least ten times. The chain carries TRBV7-2 and TRBJ1-2; TRBD1 agrees at 7 bases. Per germline, CDR1 SGHTA and CDR2 FQGNSA. The V gene end was trimmed by 1 base and the J gene end by 4 bases; junction bases not matched to a gene: 6. There are 15 residues in the CDR3. CDR3 DNA: TGTGCCAGCAGCTTAGTTGTCCAGGGGGTCTATGGCTACACCTTC. Its protein product is CASSLVVQGVYGYTF.

The rearrangement links TRBV7-9 to TRBJ1-1; D uncertain. Deletions cut 3 bases from V and 1 base from J, with 12 bases between. Looked up from germline, CDR1 is SEHNR and CDR2 is FQNEAQ (reference sequence). CDR3 length equals 15 residues. CDR3 region: CASSFVEGGNTEAFF. The CDR3 DNA reads as TGTGCCAGCAGCTTTGTGGAAGGAGGGAACACTGAAGCTTTCTTT.

This clonotype was detected a few times. The chain employs TRBV5-4 and TRBJ1-2; no firm D call. CDR3 length: 13 amino acids. Germline CDR1 is SGHNT and CDR2 is YYREEE (reference sequence). Trimming removed 6 bases from V and 5 bases from J, with 14 bases in between. CDR3 residues: CASTQPDVYGYTF. CDR3 sequence (DNA): TGTGCCAGCACCCAGCCAGATGTGTATGGCTACACCTTC.

The rearrangement uses TRBV6-1 and TRBJ2-3; no clear D gene. This CDR3 has 16 amino acids. Germline CDR1 reads MNHNS; CDR2 reads SASEGT. Trimming pared 2 bases from V and 0 bases from J, leaving 12 bases between. The CDR3 sequence is CASSEIRSSSTDTQYF. The CDR3, as DNA: TGTGCCAGCAGTGAAATTCGGTCTTCTAGCACAGATACGCAGTATTTT.

Many counts were recorded for this clonotype. The chain joins TRBV12-3 or TRBV12-4 to TRBJ1-6; 7 bases fit TRBD1. The J segment lost 6 bases and the V segment lost 2 bases, leaving 7 bases of the junction unmatched. This CDR3 is built from 16 residues. Written as DNA, the CDR3 is TGTGCCAGCAGTTTATCCCGGGACAGCCGTAATTCACCCCTCCACTTT. Its protein is CASSLSRDSRNSPLHF.

In its sample, this clonotype was seen a few times. The chain carries TRBV28 and TRBJ2-7, with no clear D. In germline, CDR1 is MDHEN, CDR2 SYDVKM. With 5 bases removed from V and 0 bases from J, the gap between germline ends came to 11 bases. CDR3 length: 14 amino acids. CDR3 loop: CASSDQSRSYEQYF. In nucleotides, the CDR3 is TGTGCCAGCAGTGACCAGAGTCGCTCCTACGAGCAGTACTTC.

This clonotype has a handful of counts. This chain joins TRBV24-1 and TRBJ2-1, with TRBD2 as a possible D gene (6 bases). The germline V and J ends were trimmed by 0 bases and 7 bases, with 6 bases remaining between them. Looked up from germline, CDR1 is KGHDR and CDR2 is SFDVKD. This CDR3 has 13 amino acids. In DNA, the CDR3 is TGTGCCACCAGTGATTTGGGAGGGAATGAGCAGTTCTTC. Translation: CATSDLGGNEQFF.

This clonotype has ten or more counts. The rearrangement links TRBV6-1 to TRBJ2-3; maybe TRBD1 (6 bases). Trimming took 5 bases from V and 2 from J, leaving 17 bases between them. The V gene's germline CDR1 is MNHNS and CDR2 SASEGT. This CDR3 has 16 residues. CDR3 nucleotide sequence: TGTGCCAGCAGTTTACGGACCTTGGGGGCCACAGATACGCAGTATTTT. As protein: CASSLRTLGATDTQYF.

This clonotype was detected many times. This chain connects TRBV7-8 to TRBJ2-1, with D possibly being TRBD2 (7 bases). Looked up from germline, CDR1 is SGHVS and CDR2 is FQNEAQ. The CDR3 is 15 residues long. The ends were cut back, 1 base at V and 5 bases at J, with 12 bases in the middle. The CDR3 DNA follows: TGTGCCAGCAGCTTAGGGGGGGGCGGACACAATGAGCAGTTCTTC. Its protein product is CASSLGGGGHNEQFF.

At least ten counts were recorded for this clonotype. V and J are TRBV7-2 and TRBJ2-3; no clear D gene. Germline assignment: CDR1 SGHTA and CDR2 FQGNSA. Trimming removed 1 base at V and 3 bases at J, with 17 bases between. The CDR3 loop spans 17 amino acids. CDR3 amino acids: CASSLEPGPAGTDTQYF. The CDR3 region has the DNA TGTGCCAGCAGCTTAGAGCCGGGCCCAGCAGGAACAGATACGCAGTATTTT.

This clonotype was seen ten or more times. This chain uses TRBV27 with TRBJ1-1; the D gene is possibly TRBD1 (6 bases). The V gene lost 2 bases and the J gene lost 7 bases, with 11 bases spanning the gap. There are 13 residues in the CDR3. Germline lookup yields CDR1 MNHEY and CDR2 SMNVEV (reference sequence). CDR3 DNA sequence: TGTGCCAGCAGTTTAGGGGGCAGGGGTGAAGCTTTCTTT. Protein: CASSLGGRGEAFF.

The V gene is TRBV12-3 or TRBV12-4, the J gene TRBJ1-4; D not resolved. V lost 9 bases to trimming and J lost 2 bases, with 7 bases between them. The CDR3 extends over 12 amino acids. CDR3 protein: CASGPTNEKLFF. CDR3 bases: TGTGCCAGTGGGCCTACTAATGAAAAACTGTTTTTT.